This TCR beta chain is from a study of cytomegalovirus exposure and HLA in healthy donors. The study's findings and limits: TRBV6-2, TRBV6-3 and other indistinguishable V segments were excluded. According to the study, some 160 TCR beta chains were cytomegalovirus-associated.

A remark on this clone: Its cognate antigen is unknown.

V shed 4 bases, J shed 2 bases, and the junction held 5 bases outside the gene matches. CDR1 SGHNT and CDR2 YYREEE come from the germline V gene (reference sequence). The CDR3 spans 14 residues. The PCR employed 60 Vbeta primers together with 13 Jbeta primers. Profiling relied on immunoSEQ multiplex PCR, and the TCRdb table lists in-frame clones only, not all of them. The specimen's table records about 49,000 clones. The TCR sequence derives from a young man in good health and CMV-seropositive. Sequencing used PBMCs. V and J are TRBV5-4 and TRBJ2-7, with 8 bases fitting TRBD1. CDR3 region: CASSTYRGAYEQYF. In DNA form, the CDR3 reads TGTGCCAGCAGCACCTACAGGGGGGCCTACGAGCAGTACTTC.